These 32 T cell receptor beta chains were sequenced from one sample in a study of blood T cell repertoires in COVID-19. Produced via immunoSEQ multiplex PCR; TCRdb's table is partial and in-frame only. This sample has 150,000 or so clones, with around nine tenths found just once. The sequenced sample was peripheral blood. All receptors come from a woman between 70 and 85 years old with COVID-19, enrolled during active disease.

The rearrangement links TRBV7-9 to TRBJ2-3; D gene unclear. Germline assignment: CDR1 SEHNR and CDR2 FQNEAQ (reference sequence). With 4 bases removed from V and 0 bases from J, the gap between germline ends came to 14 bases. The CDR3 runs 16 residues. CDR3 nucleotide sequence: TGTGCCAGCAGCTACCTGACTTGGTTTAGCACAGATACGCAGTATTTT. Translated, it gives CASSYLTWFSTDTQYF.

The rearrangement joins TRBV2 to TRBJ2-2; TRBD2 agrees at 12 bases. The CDR3 totals 15 residues. With V trimmed by 4 bases and J by 4 bases, 1 base remained unmatched. Germline V CDR1 and CDR2: SNHLY, FYNNEI. CDR3: CASSGTSGVTGELFF. CDR3 in DNA: TGTGCCAGCAGTGGGACTAGCGGGGTCACCGGGGAGCTGTTTTTT.

The V gene is TRBV7-8, the J gene TRBJ2-3; D is uncertain. V shed 4 bases and J shed 0 bases, with 8 bases lying between them. The CDR3 sequence is 14 residues long. Germline lookup yields CDR1 SGHVS and CDR2 FQNEAQ. As DNA, the CDR3 is TGTGCCAGCAGCTCCCGTAGCAGCACAGATACGCAGTATTTT. It codes for CASSSRSSTDTQYF.

As to this clone: At one of its ends the junction is not consistent with the germline gene, which may arise from a read error. The chain joins TRBV9 to TRBJ2-7, with a weak D call TRBD2 (6 bases). CDR3 length equals 14 residues. Germline V gene sequence: CDR1 SGDLS, CDR2 YYNGEE. CDR3 DNA: TGTGCCAGCAGCGTAGGGCCAGGCGGGAACGAACAGTACTTC. Translating it yields CASSVGPGGNEQYF.

This sequence joins TRBV5-1 and TRBJ2-2, with a tentative D call TRBD2 (7 bases). The germline V gene encodes CDR1 SGHRS and CDR2 YFSETQ. Trimming removed 5 bases at V and 4 bases at J, with 18 bases between. The CDR3 is 16 residues long. The CDR3 is CASRDRGAGGTGELFF. The CDR3 DNA reads as TGCGCCAGCAGGGATCGGGGGGCCGGGGGCACCGGGGAGCTGTTTTTT.

The chain has TRBV27 and TRBJ1-5; a weak D match, TRBD1 (6 bases). The length of the CDR3 is 14 residues. V gave up 6 bases and J gave up 7 bases, with 16 bases separating them. CDR1 MNHEY and CDR2 SMNVEV come from the germline V gene (reference sequence). The CDR3 sequence is CASRVRGEGQPQHF. The CDR3 DNA reads TGTGCCAGCAGGGTTAGGGGGGAGGGGCAGCCCCAGCATTTT.

The DNA for the CDR3 is TGTGCCAGCAGCTTACAGGCTATGGGGGGTCATTCACCCCTCCACTTT. Translating gives CASSLQAMGGHSPLHF. V and J are TRBV7-2 and TRBJ1-6, with D possibly TRBD1 on 5 matching bases. The germline V gene has CDR1 SGHTA and CDR2 FQGNSA. The CDR3 contains 16 residues. V lost 2 bases and J 8 bases, leaving 16 bases between the germline ends.

The chain has TRBV6-2 or TRBV6-3 and TRBJ1-4; D may be TRBD1 (5 bases). Per germline, CDR1 MNHEY and CDR2 SVGEGT. The CDR3 covers 15 residues. The V end lost 2 bases, the J end lost 4 bases, and 11 bases lay between the germline ends. CDR3 DNA: TGTGCCAGCAGTTACAGGGCAGGGCTTAATGAAAAACTGTTTTTT. It translates to CASSYRAGLNEKLFF.

The chain uses TRBV4-1 and TRBJ1-6; D perhaps matches TRBD1 (5 bases). V was pared by 0 bases and J by 9 bases, with 12 bases between. Germline CDR1 and CDR2: MGHRA and YSYEKL. The CDR3 totals 15 residues. CDR3 sequence reads: CASSQDTGSFSPLHF. CDR3 nucleotide sequence: TGCGCCAGCAGCCAAGATACAGGATCATTTTCACCCCTCCACTTT.

In the case of this clone: Sequence at one end of the junction differs from germline and may be a read error. The V and J genes are TRBV7-7 and TRBJ1-4; the match to TRBD1 covers 10 bases. The CDR3 is 15 amino acids. Germline CDR1 is SSHAT and CDR2 is FNYEAQ (reference sequence). The CDR3 DNA reads TGTGCTAGCAGCCGGGGGACAGGGGCTAATGAAAAACTGTTTTTT. This gives the protein CASSRGTGANEKLFF.

The chain combines TRBV3-1 (or the pseudogene TRBV3-2) with TRBJ2-6; tentatively, D is TRBD2 (6 bases). The CDR3 loop spans 15 amino acids. Germline-derived CDR1 and CDR2 are LGHDT and YNNKEL (reference sequence). V lost 4 bases and J lost 4, with 11 bases in between. The chain's CDR3 is CASSPSAGGANVLTF. The CDR3 bases are TGTGCCAGCAGCCCGTCCGCGGGGGGGGCCAACGTCCTGACTTTC.

This clone was seen more than once but under ten times. V and J are TRBV19 and TRBJ2-2; D not resolved. The ends were cut back, 7 bases at V and 1 base at J, with 10 bases in the middle. Germline V gene lookup returns CDR1 LNHDA and CDR2 SQIVND (reference sequence). The CDR3 contains 14 residues. The CDR3 sequence: CASTVGKNTGELFF. As DNA, the CDR3 is TGTGCCAGTACCGTGGGCAAGAACACCGGGGAGCTGTTTTTT.

This sequence joins TRBV30 and TRBJ2-1; the match to TRBD1 covers 7 bases. This CDR3 contains 13 residues. CDR1 and CDR2 from the germline V gene are GTSNPN and SVGIG (reference sequence). The V and J ends lost 3 bases and 9 bases, in that order; junction bases with no gene match: 8. As DNA, the CDR3 is TGTGCCTGGAGATTAAACCGGGACAGTGAGCAGTTCTTC. Translating it yields CAWRLNRDSEQFF.

This clone has just a few counts. The chain recombines TRBV27 with TRBJ2-7; 7 positions match TRBD2. Germline lookup yields CDR1 MNHEY and CDR2 SMNVEV (reference sequence). V was clipped by 3 bases and J by 0 bases; unmatched bases: 11. The CDR3 loop spans 17 amino acids. CDR3 sequence (DNA): TGTGCCAGCAGTTTCGGTGGGGCCGGGAGGAGCTCCTACGAGCAGTACTTC. Translation: CASSFGGAGRSSYEQYF.

The chain has TRBV30 and TRBJ1-1; D ambiguous. V gave up 0 bases and J gave up 7 bases, with 6 bases separating them. Per germline, CDR1 GTSNPN and CDR2 SVGIG (reference sequence). The CDR3 covers 11 residues. In nucleotides, the CDR3 is TGTGCCTGGAGTGTACGGGGTGAAGCTTTCTTT. Protein sequence: CAWSVRGEAFF.

The J gene is TRBJ2-1, the V gene TRBV7-2; TRBD2 matches at 10 bases. The J segment lost 10 bases and the V segment lost 0 bases, leaving 12 bases of the junction unmatched. Germline CDR1 SGHTA, CDR2 FQGNSA. CDR3 length equals 17 residues. CDR3 in DNA: TGTGCCAGCAGCTTAGCGCCTTGGAGCGGGGGGGCCGGAGAGCAGTTCTTC. This sequence encodes CASSLAPWSGGAGEQFF.

The J gene is TRBJ2-7, the V gene TRBV5-4; TRBD2 agrees at 10 bases. The germline V gene has CDR1 SGHNT and CDR2 YYREEE (reference sequence). After removal of 2 bases from V and 7 bases from J, the junction contained 9 bases not matched to a gene. The CDR3 consists of 15 residues. CDR3 loop: CASSFTSGGAREQYF. The CDR3 bases are TGTGCCAGCAGCTTCACGAGCGGGGGGGCGAGGGAGCAGTACTTC.

V is TRBV11-3 and J is TRBJ2-3; TRBD2 agrees at 7 bases. Trimming removed 5 bases from V and 1 base from J; junction bases left unmatched: 6. This CDR3 is 15 amino acids long. Looked up from germline, CDR1 is SGHNT and CDR2 is YENEEA. CDR3 region: CASSRRGEGTDTQYF. CDR3 coding DNA: TGTGCCAGCAGCCGCCGGGGGGAAGGCACAGATACGCAGTATTTT.

This clone was found once. This chain joins TRBV6-5 and TRBJ1-4; D is possibly TRBD1 (6 bases). This CDR3 is built from 15 residues. Per the germline V gene, CDR1 is MNHEY and CDR2 is SVGAGI. V was shortened by 0 bases and J by 7 bases, with 12 bases between the two germline ends. The CDR3 reads CASSYSTQGIEKLFF. The CDR3 nucleotides read TGTGCCAGCAGTTACTCGACTCAGGGGATTGAAAAACTGTTTTTT.

This clone was counted between two and nine times. The chain has TRBV10-3 and TRBJ2-2; 11 bases match TRBD2. Germline-derived CDR1 and CDR2 are ENHRY and SYGVKD. The CDR3 sequence is 16 residues long. Trimming removed 6 bases from V and 4 bases from J; junction bases left unmatched: 7. The CDR3 region is CAIRVTSGGPTGELFF. CDR3 coding DNA: TGTGCCATCAGAGTTACTAGCGGGGGTCCCACCGGGGAGCTGTTTTTT.

The V gene is TRBV30, the J gene TRBJ2-3; tentatively, D is TRBD1 (7 bases). The germline CDR1 and CDR2 sequences are GTSNPN and SVGIG (reference sequence). The CDR3 sequence is 15 residues long. V lost 5 bases to trimming and J lost 5 bases, with 20 bases between them. The CDR3 reads CAWGVGGGLGDTQYF. In nucleotides, the CDR3 is TGTGCCTGGGGGGTCGGAGGGGGCCTAGGAGATACGCAGTATTTT.

The rearrangement links TRBV29-1 to TRBJ1-2; possible D gene TRBD1, 6 bases. V lost 6 bases to trimming and J lost 2 bases, with 10 bases between them. This CDR3 is 12 amino acids long. CDR1 and CDR2 from the germline V gene are SQVTM and ANQGSEA. The CDR3 nucleotides are TGCAGCGTCGAGGGGGACAACTATGGCTACACCTTC. Its protein is CSVEGDNYGYTF.

V gene TRBV27 combines with J gene TRBJ2-5, with 9 nucleotides matching TRBD2. The V gene end was trimmed by 5 bases and the J gene end by 1 base; junction bases not matched to a gene: 5. The CDR3 spans 15 residues. Germline values: CDR1 MNHEY, CDR2 SMNVEV (reference sequence). CDR3 sequence: CASSLRRGGQETQYF. The CDR3 nucleotides read TGTGCCAGCAGTCTGCGGCGGGGGGGCCAAGAGACCCAGTACTTC.

The V and J genes are TRBV19 and TRBJ1-6, with D unclear. V dropped 4 bases and J dropped 6 bases, with 7 bases sitting between them. The CDR3 is 13 residues long. Looked up from germline, CDR1 is LNHDA and CDR2 is SQIVND (reference sequence). The CDR3 nucleotides read TGTGCCAGTAGTACCAAACTTAATTCACCCCTCCACTTT. Amino acid sequence: CASSTKLNSPLHF.

The chain links TRBV11-2 to TRBJ2-7, with 7 nucleotides matching TRBD1. The CDR3 loop spans 15 amino acids. V dropped 1 base and J dropped 5; count of bases not matched to a gene: 8. In germline, CDR1 is SGHAT, CDR2 FQNNGV. The DNA of the CDR3 is TGTGCCAGCAGCTTAGCGGGACAGCCTCTACACGAGCAGTACTTC. Its protein is CASSLAGQPLHEQYF.

The genes are TRBV28 and TRBJ1-1; 7 positions agree with TRBD1. This CDR3 is built from 16 residues. CDR1 MDHEN and CDR2 SYDVKM come from the germline V gene. V trimming: 2 bases; J trimming: 0 bases; junction bases outside the gene matches: 6. CDR3 coding DNA: TGTGCCAGCAGTTTAAGGGGACAGATACTGAACACTGAAGCTTTCTTT. Residues: CASSLRGQILNTEAFF.

The chain recombines TRBV5-1 with TRBJ2-1, with TRBD2 identical over 10 bases. In germline, CDR1 is SGHRS, CDR2 YFSETQ. With 4 bases clipped from V and 6 bases from J, the junction kept 13 bases outside the gene matches. The CDR3 loop spans 17 amino acids. CDR3 loop: CASSPRVAGGHTNEQFF. The CDR3 DNA is TGCGCCAGCAGCCCCCGGGTAGCGGGGGGCCACACCAATGAGCAGTTCTTC.

The sample holds a few counts of this clone. This chain joins TRBV28 and TRBJ1-2; 12 bases match TRBD1. Unmatched junction bases numbered 12, after V lost 6 bases and J lost 4 bases. The CDR3 spans 17 residues. Germline CDR1 is MDHEN and CDR2 is SYDVKM. The CDR3 region has the DNA TGTGCCAGCAGCATTACCGGGACAGGGGGCTTTGGCTATGGCTACACCTTC. Translated, it gives CASSITGTGGFGYGYTF.

The chain couples TRBV15 to TRBJ1-3; D unclear. Between the trimmed V and J ends, which lost 0 bases and 4 bases, there was a span of 10 bases. This CDR3 has 15 residues. Germline V CDR1 and CDR2: LNHNV, YYDKDF (reference sequence). In DNA form, the CDR3 reads TGTGCCACCAGCAGAGATCGGAGTACAGGAAACACCATATATTTT. It translates to CATSRDRSTGNTIYF.

CDR3 sequence reads: CASSQLAGGNTGELFF. In nucleotides, the CDR3 is TGTGCCAGCAGCCAACTAGCGGGGGGAAACACCGGGGAGCTGTTTTTT. The V call is TRBV3-1 (or the pseudogene TRBV3-2), the J call TRBJ2-2, with TRBD2 matching over 11 bases. This CDR3 contains 16 residues. The germline V gene has CDR1 LGHDT and CDR2 YNNKEL (reference sequence). V shed 2 bases and J 2 bases; nucleotides not matched to a gene: 1.

The V gene is TRBV28, the J gene TRBJ2-3; TRBD2 matches 12 bases. V trimming: 5 bases; J trimming: 2 bases; junction bases outside the gene matches: 8. This CDR3 has 17 residues. In germline, CDR1 is MDHEN, CDR2 SYDVKM. This CDR3 is CASSPSLAGGLTDTQYF. The CDR3 DNA is TGTGCCAGCAGTCCCTCACTAGCGGGGGGTCTCACAGATACGCAGTATTTT.

The rearrangement uses TRBV7-3 and TRBJ2-5; 8 bases are a match to TRBD2. This CDR3 spans 14 amino acids. With 5 bases clipped from V and 5 bases from J, the junction kept 7 bases outside the gene matches. Per the germline V gene, CDR1 is SGHTA and CDR2 is FQGTGA. In DNA, the CDR3 is TGTGCCAGCAGCCCCAACGGGGGGGCGGAGACCCAGTACTTC. This gives the protein CASSPNGGAETQYF.